This TCR beta chain was found in a study of shared clonotypes between healthy human individuals. Overall study findings and caveats: Only a few donors were included, so the genetic and exposure-history diversity represented was limited.

This CDR3 contains 18 residues. In germline, CDR1 is SGDLS, CDR2 YYNGEE. Losses at the gene ends were 0 bases for V and 1 base for J; bases not matched to a gene: 9. Profiled with immunoSEQ multiplex PCR; TCRdb holds only in-frame clones, not every one. The data show 500,000 to 650,000 clones, around 78% seen once. Comment on this clone: Antigen unknown.

The sequence derives from a woman in her thirties or forties in good health. Some clones in this sample may be carry-over from other donors' samples. The J gene is TRBJ2-3, the V gene TRBV9; 9 nucleotides line up with TRBD2. Sequences were obtained from PBMCs. The CDR3 nucleotides are TGTGCCAGCAGCGTAGAGGGGTCGGGACTAGCTGGCACAGATACGCAGTATTTT. As protein: CASSVEGSGLAGTDTQYF.